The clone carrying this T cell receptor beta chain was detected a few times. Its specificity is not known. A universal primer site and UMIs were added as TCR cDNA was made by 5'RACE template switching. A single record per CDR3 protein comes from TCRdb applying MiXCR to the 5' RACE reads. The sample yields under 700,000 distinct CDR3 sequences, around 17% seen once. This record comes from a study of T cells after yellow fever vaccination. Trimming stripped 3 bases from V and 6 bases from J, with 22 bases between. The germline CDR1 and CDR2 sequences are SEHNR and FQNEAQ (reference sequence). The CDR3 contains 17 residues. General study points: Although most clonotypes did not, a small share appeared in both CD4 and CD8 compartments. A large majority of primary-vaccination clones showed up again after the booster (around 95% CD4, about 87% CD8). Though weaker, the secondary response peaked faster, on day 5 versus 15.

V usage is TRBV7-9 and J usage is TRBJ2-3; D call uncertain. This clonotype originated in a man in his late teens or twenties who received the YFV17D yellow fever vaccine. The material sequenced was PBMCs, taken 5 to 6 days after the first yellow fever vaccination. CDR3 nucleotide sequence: TGTGCCAGCAGCTTGGGCAGGTGGCCAGCCGCTCGGGATACGCAGTATTTT. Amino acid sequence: CASSLGRWPAARDTQYF.